The 14 T cell receptor beta chains below were found in one sample sequenced in a study of blood T cell repertoires in COVID-19. Here immunoSEQ multiplex PCR was the method, and the copy in TCRdb shows in-frame clones only, minus some. The sample lists about 140,000 clones, about 80% occurring once. Sequencing was done on a sample of peripheral blood. These receptors were obtained from a human donor in a cohort sampled during active COVID-19.

The chain employs TRBV5-1 and TRBJ1-1, with unresolved D. The CDR3 covers 14 residues. Germline V gene sequence: CDR1 SGHRS, CDR2 YFSETQ. The V end was cut by 4 bases, the J end by 1 base, with 11 bases between. In DNA form, the CDR3 reads TGCGCCAGCAGCCCCAATCTACCGAACACTGAAGCTTTCTTT. Translation gives CASSPNLPNTEAFF.

V and J are TRBV6-5 and TRBJ1-3, with 9 nucleotides matching TRBD1. Germline values: CDR1 MNHEY, CDR2 SVGAGI. There are 15 residues in the CDR3. Trimming removed 7 bases from V and 2 bases from J; junction bases left unmatched: 6. CDR3 coding DNA: TGTGCCAGCACTCGGACAGGGGACCCTGGAAACACCATATATTTT. Amino acids: CASTRTGDPGNTIYF.

The CDR3 protein is CASSLASKDYEQYF. For the CDR3, the DNA is TGCGCCAGCAGCTTGGCCAGTAAAGACTACGAGCAGTACTTC. The chain couples TRBV5-1 to TRBJ2-7; D uncertain. V lost 0 bases and J 3 bases, leaving 10 bases between the germline ends. The CDR3 is 14 amino acids. Germline CDR1 SGHRS, CDR2 YFSETQ.

The J gene is TRBJ2-2, the V gene TRBV12-5; D unresolved. This CDR3 is built from 16 residues. In germline, CDR1 is LGHNT, CDR2 FRNRAP. V was pared by 0 bases and J by 0 bases, with 8 bases between. This CDR3 reads CASGLVLNANTGELFF. The DNA for the CDR3 is TGTGCTAGTGGTTTGGTACTCAACGCGAACACCGGGGAGCTGTTTTTT.

The gene calls are TRBV11-2 and TRBJ1-2; no firm D call. Germline-derived CDR1 and CDR2 are SGHAT and FQNNGV. V gave up 5 bases and J gave up 4 bases, with 14 bases separating them. The CDR3 runs to 14 residues. The CDR3 region has the DNA TGTGCCAGCAGCGAGAGGCCCAGCCGCTATGGCTACACCTTC. This codes for CASSERPSRYGYTF.

The chain combines TRBV9 with TRBJ2-3; perhaps TRBD2 as D (5 bases). Germline CDR1 SGDLS, CDR2 YYNGEE. Trimming removed 4 bases at V and 4 bases at J, with 16 bases between. This CDR3 comprises 15 residues. The CDR3 nucleotides read TGTGCCAGCAGCAAAGGGAGAGGGCGCGCAGATACGCAGTATTTT. It specifies CASSKGRGRADTQYF.

The genes are TRBV5-1 and TRBJ2-2, with 12 bases identical to TRBD1. Trimming cost V 4 bases and J 5 bases; bases outside gene matches: 6. Germline loops: CDR1 SGHRS, CDR2 YFSETQ. The CDR3 extends over 16 amino acids. The CDR3 region has the DNA TGCGCCAGCAGCCCGGGACAGGGGGCTGGGACCGGGGAGCTGTTTTTT. Protein: CASSPGQGAGTGELFF.

This chain links TRBV4-1 with TRBJ2-1, with TRBD2 matching 13 bases. V was clipped by 3 bases and J by 8 bases; unmatched bases: 10. CDR3 length: 17 amino acids. Germline loops: CDR1 MGHRA, CDR2 YSYEKL. This chain's CDR3 is CASSHLGLAGAGDEQFF. In DNA, the CDR3 is TGCGCCAGCAGCCATCTTGGACTAGCGGGGGCGGGAGATGAGCAGTTCTTC.

In its sample, this clone was seen once. The chain has TRBV2 and TRBJ1-2, with TRBD1 matching 8 bases. J was trimmed by 7 bases and V by 7 bases; bases with no gene match: 8. The CDR3 spans 13 residues. Germline lookup yields CDR1 SNHLY and CDR2 FYNNEI. The CDR3 DNA reads as TGTGCCAGCAATAGACAGGGGTTTTTTGGCTACACCTTC. The encoded protein is CASNRQGFFGYTF.

The chain couples TRBV7-2 to TRBJ2-1; 16 nucleotides align to TRBD2. Germline CDR1 SGHTA, CDR2 FQGNSA. Unmatched junction bases numbered 7, after V lost 5 bases and J lost 9 bases. The CDR3 is 16 residues long. The CDR3: CASSPAGLAGGGEQFF. DNA for the CDR3: TGTGCCAGCAGCCCCGCGGGACTAGCGGGGGGGGGTGAGCAGTTCTTC.

Only one count was recorded for this clone. The chain combines TRBV6-1 with TRBJ2-1, with D tentatively TRBD1 (5 bases). CDR1 and CDR2 (germline): MNHNS, SASEGT. The ends were cut back, 2 bases at V and 4 bases at J, with 12 bases in the middle. The CDR3 extends over 15 amino acids. In nucleotides, the CDR3 is TGTGCCAGCAGTGAAAGACGGACATTATACAATGAGCAGTTCTTC. It codes for CASSERRTLYNEQFF.

This clone was observed a single time. V usage is TRBV7-2 and J usage is TRBJ1-4; 7 nucleotides agree with TRBD1. Germline values: CDR1 SGHTA, CDR2 FQGNSA. This CDR3 is built from 15 residues. J gave up 5 bases and V 2 bases, and 5 bases lay outside the gene matches. CDR3 loop: CASSLSDRVNEKLFF. The CDR3 coding sequence is TGTGCCAGCAGCTTAAGCGACAGGGTGAATGAAAAACTGTTTTTT.

The V gene is TRBV9, the J gene TRBJ1-2; D is unclear. Germline V gene data show CDR1 as SGDLS and CDR2 as YYNGEE. The CDR3 runs 15 residues. With 3 bases removed from V and 3 bases from J, the gap between germline ends came to 15 bases. The CDR3 region has the DNA TGTGCCAGCAGCGCCACGCGGGTGGCCTACTATGGCTACACCTTC. Amino acids: CASSATRVAYYGYTF.

The chain carries TRBV9 and TRBJ1-3; possible D gene TRBD1, 5 bases. V gave up 0 bases and J gave up 0 bases, with 13 bases separating them. The CDR3 is 17 residues long. CDR1 and CDR2 (germline): SGDLS, YYNGEE. This CDR3 reads CASSVGPGGGSGNTIYF. CDR3 in DNA: TGTGCCAGCAGCGTAGGACCTGGGGGGGGCTCTGGAAACACCATATATTTT.